This T cell receptor (beta chain) was found in a study of OX40 agonist ivuxolimab in advanced cancers. The CDR3 spans 15 residues. Germline V lookup: CDR1 LNHDA, CDR2 SQIVND (reference sequence). V was pared by 6 bases and J by 2 bases, with 16 bases between. Measured with immunoSEQ multiplex PCR; TCRdb has only the in-frame clones, and not every one. The profile covers 90,000 or so clones, with 91% appearing a single time and around 2.5% taken by the ten largest. This TCR was sampled from an adult with an advanced solid tumor such as melanoma, head and neck, liver or kidney cancer. V and J are TRBV19 and TRBJ1-2; D gene unclear. Specimen: CD4+ or CD8+ T cells sorted from blood, collected in a trial of the OX40 agonist ivuxolimab. CDR3 sequence reads: CASSGFVPLNYGYTF. The CDR3 DNA sequence: TGTGCCAGTAGCGGTTTTGTTCCGCTAAACTATGGCTACACCTTC.